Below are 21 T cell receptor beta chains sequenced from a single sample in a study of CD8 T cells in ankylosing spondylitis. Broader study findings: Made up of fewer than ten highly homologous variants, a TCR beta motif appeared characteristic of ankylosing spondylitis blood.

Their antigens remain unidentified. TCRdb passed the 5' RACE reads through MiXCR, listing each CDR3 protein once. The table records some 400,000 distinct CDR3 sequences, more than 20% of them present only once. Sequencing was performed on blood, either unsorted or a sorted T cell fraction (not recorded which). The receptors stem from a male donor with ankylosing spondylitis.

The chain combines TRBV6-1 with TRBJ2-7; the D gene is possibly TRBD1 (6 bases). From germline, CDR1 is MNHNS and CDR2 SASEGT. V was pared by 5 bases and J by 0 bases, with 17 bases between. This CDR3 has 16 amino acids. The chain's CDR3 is CASSSLGTGRSYEQYF. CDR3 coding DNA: TGTGCCAGCAGTAGCCTGGGCACAGGGCGCTCCTACGAGCAGTACTTC.

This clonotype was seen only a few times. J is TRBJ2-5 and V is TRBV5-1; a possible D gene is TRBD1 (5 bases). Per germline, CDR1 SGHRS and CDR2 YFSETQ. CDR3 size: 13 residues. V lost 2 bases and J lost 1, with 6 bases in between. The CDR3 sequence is CASSLGVQETQYF. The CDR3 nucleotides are TGCGCCAGCAGCTTAGGGGTCCAAGAGACCCAGTACTTC.

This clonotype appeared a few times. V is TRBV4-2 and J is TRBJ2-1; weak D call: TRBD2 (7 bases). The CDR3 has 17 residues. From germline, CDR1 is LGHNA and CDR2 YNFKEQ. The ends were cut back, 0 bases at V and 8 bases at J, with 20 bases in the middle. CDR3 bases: TGTGCCAGCAGCCAAGAGCAAGCGGGACAAGGATGGTATGAGCAGTTCTTC. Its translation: CASSQEQAGQGWYEQFF.

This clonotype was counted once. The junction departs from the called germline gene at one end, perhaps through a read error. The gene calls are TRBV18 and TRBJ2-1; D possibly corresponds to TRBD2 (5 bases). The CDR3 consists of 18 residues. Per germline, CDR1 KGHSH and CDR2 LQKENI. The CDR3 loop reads CTSSPSQTLGPSYNEQFF. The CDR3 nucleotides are TGTACCAGCTCACCCTCCCAGACACTAGGACCCTCCTACAATGAGCAGTTCTTC.

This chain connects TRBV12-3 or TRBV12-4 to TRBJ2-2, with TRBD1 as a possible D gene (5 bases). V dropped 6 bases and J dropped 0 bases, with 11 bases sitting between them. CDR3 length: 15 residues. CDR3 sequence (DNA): TGTGCCAGCAGCAAGACAGAGACGAACACCGGGGAGCTGTTTTTT. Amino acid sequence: CASSKTETNTGELFF.

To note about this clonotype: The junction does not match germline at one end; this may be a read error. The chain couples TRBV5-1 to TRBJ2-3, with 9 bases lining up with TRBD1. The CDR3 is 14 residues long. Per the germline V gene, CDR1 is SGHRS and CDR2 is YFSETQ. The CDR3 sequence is CASRLDRGPDTQYF. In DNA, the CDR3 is TGCGCCAGCAGGTTGGACAGGGGCCCAGATACGCAGTATTTT. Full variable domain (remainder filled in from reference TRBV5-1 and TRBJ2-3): KAGVTQTPRYLIKTRGQQVTLSCSPISGHRSVSWYQQTPGQGLQFLFEYFSETQRNKGNFPGRFSGRQFSNSRSEMNVSTLELGDSALYLCASRLDRGPDTQYFGPGTRLTVL.

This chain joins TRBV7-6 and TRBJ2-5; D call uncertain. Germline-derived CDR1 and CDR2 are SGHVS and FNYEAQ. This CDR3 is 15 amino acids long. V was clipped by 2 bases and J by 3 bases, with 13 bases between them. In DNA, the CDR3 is TGTGCCAGCAGCTTAATCGGCTTGCCAGAAGAGACCCAGTACTTC. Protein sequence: CASSLIGLPEETQYF.

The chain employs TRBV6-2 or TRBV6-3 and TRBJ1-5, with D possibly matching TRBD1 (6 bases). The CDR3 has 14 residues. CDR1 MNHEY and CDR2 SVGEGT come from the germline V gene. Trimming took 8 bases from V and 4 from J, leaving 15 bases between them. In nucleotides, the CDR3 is TGTGCCAGCGGGACTAACAGGGAGAATCAGCCCCAGCATTTT. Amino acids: CASGTNRENQPQHF.

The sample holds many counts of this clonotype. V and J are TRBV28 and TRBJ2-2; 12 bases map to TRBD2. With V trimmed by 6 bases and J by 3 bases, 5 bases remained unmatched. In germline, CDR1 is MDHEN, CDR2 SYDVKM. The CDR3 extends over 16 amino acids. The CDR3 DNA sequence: TGTGCCAGCAGCTCGCGACTAGCGGGAGACACCGGGGAGCTGTTTTTT. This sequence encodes CASSSRLAGDTGELFF.

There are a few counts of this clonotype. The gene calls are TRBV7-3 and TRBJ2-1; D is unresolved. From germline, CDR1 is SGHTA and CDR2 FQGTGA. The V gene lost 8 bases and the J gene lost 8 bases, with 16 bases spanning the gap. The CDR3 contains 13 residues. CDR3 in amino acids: CASGRDIFYEQFF. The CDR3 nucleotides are TGTGCCAGCGGACGAGATATTTTCTATGAGCAGTTCTTC.

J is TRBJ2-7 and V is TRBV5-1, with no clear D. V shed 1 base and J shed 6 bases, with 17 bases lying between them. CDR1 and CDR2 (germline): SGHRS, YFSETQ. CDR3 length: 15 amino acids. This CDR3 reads CASSLSWGSFSEQYF. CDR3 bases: TGCGCCAGCAGCTTGTCTTGGGGTTCCTTTTCCGAGCAGTACTTC.

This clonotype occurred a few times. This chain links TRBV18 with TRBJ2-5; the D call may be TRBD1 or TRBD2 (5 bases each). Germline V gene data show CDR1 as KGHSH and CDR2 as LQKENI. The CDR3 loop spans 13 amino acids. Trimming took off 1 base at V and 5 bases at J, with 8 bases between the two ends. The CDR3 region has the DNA TGTGCCAGCTCACCACGGGGACGCGAGACCCAGTACTTC. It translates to CASSPRGRETQYF.

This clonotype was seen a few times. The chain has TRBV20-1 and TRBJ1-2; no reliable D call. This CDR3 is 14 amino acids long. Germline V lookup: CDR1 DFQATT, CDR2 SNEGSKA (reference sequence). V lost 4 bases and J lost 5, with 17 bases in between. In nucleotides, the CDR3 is TGCAGTGCTATTGCGAGCCCGAGACCTTATGGCTACACCTTC. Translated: CSAIASPRPYGYTF.

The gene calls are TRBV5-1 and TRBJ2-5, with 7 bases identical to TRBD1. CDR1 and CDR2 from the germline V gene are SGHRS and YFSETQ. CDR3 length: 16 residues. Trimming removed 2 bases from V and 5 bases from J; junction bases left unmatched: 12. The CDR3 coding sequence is TGCGCCAGCAGCTTAAGACCGACAGGGCAGAGCGAGACCCAGTACTTC. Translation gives CASSLRPTGQSETQYF.

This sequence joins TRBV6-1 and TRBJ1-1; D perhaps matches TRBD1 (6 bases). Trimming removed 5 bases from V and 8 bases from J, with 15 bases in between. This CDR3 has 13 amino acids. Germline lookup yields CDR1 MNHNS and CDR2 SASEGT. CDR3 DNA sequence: TGTGCCAGCAGTCGGAACAGGGATTTCGAAGCTTTCTTT. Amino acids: CASSRNRDFEAFF.

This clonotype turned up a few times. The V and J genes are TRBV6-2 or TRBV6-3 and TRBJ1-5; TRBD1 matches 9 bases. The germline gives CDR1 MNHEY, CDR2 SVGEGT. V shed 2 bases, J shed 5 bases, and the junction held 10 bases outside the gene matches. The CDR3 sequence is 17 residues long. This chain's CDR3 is CASSYPRDRAVDQPQHF. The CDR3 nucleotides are TGTGCCAGCAGTTACCCCAGGGACAGGGCCGTTGATCAGCCCCAGCATTTT.

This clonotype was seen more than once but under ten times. The CDR3 protein is CSAPPRTSGRYEQYF. CDR3 sequence (DNA): TGCAGTGCCCCACCCCGGACTAGCGGGAGGTACGAGCAGTACTTC. This sequence joins TRBV20-1 and TRBJ2-7; TRBD2 agrees at 14 bases. This CDR3 is built from 15 residues. V dropped 6 bases and J dropped 4; count of bases not matched to a gene: 8. Germline CDR1 is DFQATT and CDR2 is SNEGSKA (reference sequence).

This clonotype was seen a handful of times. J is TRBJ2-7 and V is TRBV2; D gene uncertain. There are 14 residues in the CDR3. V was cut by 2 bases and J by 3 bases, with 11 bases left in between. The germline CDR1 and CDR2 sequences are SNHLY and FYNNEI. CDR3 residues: CASSERVPSYEQYF. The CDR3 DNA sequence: TGTGCCAGCAGTGAAAGGGTCCCTAGCTACGAGCAGTACTTC.

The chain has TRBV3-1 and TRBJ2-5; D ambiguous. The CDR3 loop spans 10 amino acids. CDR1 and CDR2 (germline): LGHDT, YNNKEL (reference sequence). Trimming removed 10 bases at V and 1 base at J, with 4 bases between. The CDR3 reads CATFQETQYF. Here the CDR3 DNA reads TGTGCCACCTTCCAAGAGACCCAGTACTTC.

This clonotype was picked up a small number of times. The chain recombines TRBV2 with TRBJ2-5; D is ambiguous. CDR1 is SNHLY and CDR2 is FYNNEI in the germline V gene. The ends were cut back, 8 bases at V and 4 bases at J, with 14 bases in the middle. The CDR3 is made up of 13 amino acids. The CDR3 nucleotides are TGTGCCAGCGGTCTGCGGCAGCGAGAGACCCAGTACTTC. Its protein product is CASGLRQRETQYF.

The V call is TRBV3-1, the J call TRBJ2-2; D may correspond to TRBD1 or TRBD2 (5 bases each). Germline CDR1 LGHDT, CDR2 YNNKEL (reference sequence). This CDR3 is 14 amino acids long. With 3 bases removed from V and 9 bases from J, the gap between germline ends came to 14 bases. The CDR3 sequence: CASSQGRFERELFF. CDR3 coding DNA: TGTGCCAGCAGCCAGGGACGCTTCGAACGGGAGCTGTTTTTT.